Presented here are 29 T cell receptor beta chains from one specimen sequenced in a study of T cells after posttransplantation cyclophosphamide. Data came from immunoSEQ multiplex PCR; TCRdb stores just in-frame clones and leaves some out. The sample offers fewer than 40,000 clones and no singletons, the top ten holding around 4.5%. Material: PBMCs. These receptors came from a woman aged 45-65 years in good health and a related stem cell transplant donor.

Ten or more counts support this clone. This chain uses TRBV28 with TRBJ2-7, with 7 bases identical to TRBD1. This CDR3 comprises 14 residues. Germline loops: CDR1 MDHEN, CDR2 SYDVKM. V lost 9 bases, J lost 0 bases, and 8 bases stayed unmatched. CDR3 amino acids: CASHRTGVSYEQYF. The CDR3 coding sequence is TGTGCCAGTCACCGCACAGGGGTCTCCTACGAGCAGTACTTC.

Many counts were recorded for this clone. V is TRBV2 and J is TRBJ2-3; possible D gene TRBD1, 6 bases. Germline CDR1 and CDR2: SNHLY and FYNNEI. Trimming stripped 6 bases from V and 4 bases from J, with 11 bases between. The CDR3 covers 13 residues. CDR3 residues: CASRDSRSDTQYF. CDR3 DNA sequence: TGTGCCAGCAGGGACAGTAGGTCAGATACGCAGTATTTT.

In its sample, this clone was seen many times. The V and J genes are TRBV11-3 and TRBJ2-1, with D perhaps matching TRBD2 (6 bases). This CDR3 region has 14 residues. The germline CDR1 and CDR2 sequences are SGHNT and YENEEA. The germline V and J ends were trimmed by 8 bases and 0 bases, with 11 bases remaining between them. This chain's CDR3 is CASRDGSSYNEQFF. CDR3 nucleotide sequence: TGTGCCAGCCGCGACGGGAGCTCCTACAATGAGCAGTTCTTC.

This clone occurred many times. The chain joins TRBV5-1 to TRBJ2-3; a weak D match, TRBD1 (5 bases). Germline V gene data show CDR1 as SGHRS and CDR2 as YFSETQ. There are 16 residues in the CDR3. Trimming shortened V by 5 bases and J by 5 bases, and 21 bases separated the two germline ends. The CDR3 sequence is CASRGKGLPAGDTQYF. CDR3 nucleotide sequence: TGCGCCAGCAGAGGGAAGGGGCTACCCGCAGGAGATACGCAGTATTTT.

The chain joins TRBV28 to TRBJ2-7; tentatively, D is TRBD1 (5 bases). V dropped 5 bases and J dropped 4 bases, with 12 bases sitting between them. CDR3 length: 13 amino acids. CDR1 MDHEN and CDR2 SYDVKM come from the germline V gene. CDR3 nucleotide sequence: TGTGCCAGCAGTAACCGACAGAAATACGAGCAGTACTTC. This gives the protein CASSNRQKYEQYF.

This clone was seen at least ten times. The chain recombines TRBV19 with TRBJ2-5, with 9 nucleotides matching TRBD1. After removal of 6 bases from V and 1 base from J, the junction contained 0 bases not matched to a gene. CDR3 length equals 13 residues. Per the germline V gene, CDR1 is LNHDA and CDR2 is SQIVND (reference sequence). The CDR3, as DNA: TGTGCCAGTAGGACAGGGGGCCAAGAGACCCAGTACTTC. Encoded protein: CASRTGGQETQYF. Using reference TRBV19 and TRBJ2-5 for the parts outside the CDR3, the full variable domain is DGGITQSPKYLFRKEGQNVTLSCEQNLNHDAMYWYRQDPGQGLRLIYYSQIVNDFQKGDIAEGYSVSREKKESFPLTVTSAQKNPTAFYLCASRTGGQETQYFGPGTRLLVL.

This clone was counted many times. This chain links TRBV18 with TRBJ1-1; 7 positions agree with TRBD1. J gave up 0 bases and V 4 bases, and 2 bases lay outside the gene matches. The germline gives CDR1 KGHSH, CDR2 LQKENI. This CDR3 region has 14 residues. CDR3 protein: CASSRQGLNTEAFF. CDR3 nucleotides: TGTGCCAGCTCACGACAGGGCCTGAACACTGAAGCTTTCTTT. Drawing the rest from reference TRBV18 and TRBJ1-1, the complete variable domain is NAGVMQNPRHLVRRRGQEARLRCSPMKGHSHVYWYRQLPEEGLKFMVYLQKENIIDESGMPKERFSAEFPKEGPSILRIQQVVRGDSAAYFCASSRQGLNTEAFFGQGTRLTVV.

This clone appeared many times. The chain employs TRBV5-4 and TRBJ2-7, with 7 nucleotides matching TRBD1. V lost 3 bases to trimming and J lost 3 bases; unmatched junction nucleotides: 3. The CDR3 is 13 amino acids. CDR1 and CDR2 from the germline V gene are SGHNT and YYREEE (reference sequence). This chain's CDR3 is CASSSDRVYEQYF. The CDR3 DNA reads TGTGCCAGCAGCTCCGACAGGGTCTACGAGCAGTACTTC.

This clone came up a few times. CDR3 amino acids: CASSPDLLAAYEQYF. The CDR3 DNA follows: TGTGCCAGCAGCCCCGACCTTCTAGCGGCCTACGAGCAGTACTTC. This chain links TRBV9 with TRBJ2-7; 7 bases map to TRBD2. In germline, CDR1 is SGDLS, CDR2 YYNGEE. V trimming: 4 bases; J trimming: 2 bases; junction bases outside the gene matches: 9. The CDR3 runs 15 residues. The variable domain in full, with the rest retrieved from reference TRBV9 and TRBJ2-7, is DSGVTQTPKHLITATGQRVTLRCSPRSGDLSVYWYQQSLDQGLQFLIQYYNGEERAKGNILERFSAQQFPDLHSELNLSSLELGDSALYFCASSPDLLAAYEQYFGPGTRLTVT.

This clone was seen repeatedly, ten times or more. Other DNA sequences within the sample encode an identical CDR3. The chain recombines TRBV6-1 with TRBJ1-5, with 10 bases lining up with TRBD1. The V gene end was trimmed by 2 bases and the J gene end by 4 bases; junction bases not matched to a gene: 5. Germline V gene data show CDR1 as MNHNS and CDR2 as SASEGT. This CDR3 is 16 amino acids long. CDR3 DNA sequence: TGTGCCAGCAGTGAATATTGGGACAGGGGAAATCAGCCCCAGCATTTT. Protein product: CASSEYWDRGNQPQHF.

This clone was detected ten times or more. The chain uses TRBV5-8 and TRBJ2-1; 10 bases are shared with TRBD1. CDR1 SGHTS and CDR2 YDEGEE come from the germline V gene. V was clipped by 4 bases and J by 4 bases; unmatched bases: 8. This CDR3 region has 16 residues. CDR3 DNA sequence: TGTGCCAGCAGCGTAGGACAGGGGGGGGTATACAATGAGCAGTTCTTC. It yields the protein CASSVGQGGVYNEQFF.

In this sample, this clone turned up many times. J is TRBJ1-2 and V is TRBV7-2, with D possibly matching TRBD1 (5 bases). The CDR3 length is 16 residues. V was clipped by 2 bases and J by 0 bases, with 13 bases between them. Germline V gives CDR1 SGHTA, CDR2 FQGNSA. This CDR3 reads CASSLSPGVANYGYTF. The CDR3 DNA follows: TGTGCCAGCAGCTTAAGTCCGGGGGTAGCTAACTATGGCTACACCTTC. Supplemented by reference TRBV7-2 and TRBJ1-2, the full variable domain reads GAGVSQSPSNKVTEKGKDVELRCDPISGHTALYWYRQSLGQGLEFLIYFQGNSAPDKSGLPSDRFSAERTGGSVSTLTIQRTQQEDSAVYLCASSLSPGVANYGYTFGSGTRLTVV.

There are many counts of this clone. The V and J genes are TRBV18 and TRBJ1-2; D gene uncertain. The CDR3 covers 13 residues. The ends were cut back, 6 bases at V and 2 bases at J, with 10 bases in the middle. Germline-derived CDR1 and CDR2 are KGHSH and LQKENI. The CDR3 loop reads CASSPETNYGYTF. In DNA, the CDR3 is TGTGCCAGCTCCCCAGAGACAAACTATGGCTACACCTTC.

This clone was observed at least ten times. The V call is TRBV14, the J call TRBJ2-7, with D perhaps matching TRBD2 (5 bases). Germline values: CDR1 SGHDN, CDR2 FVKESK. The V gene lost 5 bases and the J gene lost 3 bases, with 23 bases spanning the gap. The CDR3 sequence is 17 residues long. The CDR3 sequence: CASSFGGNVRRNYEQYF. DNA of the CDR3: TGTGCCAGCAGCTTCGGTGGAAATGTCCGGAGGAACTACGAGCAGTACTTC.

In its sample, this clone was seen a few times. The chain couples TRBV27 to TRBJ2-5; D is unclear. The last part of the DNA fits TRBJ2-7 better; the J call may be wrong. The germline V gene encodes CDR1 MNHEY and CDR2 SMNVEV (reference sequence). CDR3 size: 13 residues. The CDR3 DNA is TGTGCCAGCATTTCAGATAGAGGCGACGAGCAGTACTTC. It translates to CASISDRGDEQYF.

This clone was recorded many times. The V gene is TRBV5-1, the J gene TRBJ2-6, with TRBD1 matching over 7 bases. This CDR3 is 18 amino acids long. Germline values: CDR1 SGHRS, CDR2 YFSETQ. Trimming took 2 bases from V and 0 from J; bases not matched to a gene: 8. The CDR3 spells CASSFRDSLTSGANVLTF. The CDR3 DNA is TGCGCCAGCAGCTTCCGGGACAGTCTTACCTCTGGGGCCAACGTCCTGACTTTC.

This clone is labeled large. This chain joins TRBV6-5 and TRBJ1-1, with TRBD1 as a possible D gene (6 bases). Germline CDR1 reads MNHEY; CDR2 reads SVGAGI. CDR3 length: 13 residues. V was shortened by 6 bases and J by 4 bases, with 12 bases between the two germline ends. The CDR3 is CASSKQGSTEAFF. CDR3 DNA: TGTGCCAGCAGCAAACAGGGATCCACTGAAGCTTTCTTT.

The table lists this clone with many counts. This chain joins TRBV7-9 and TRBJ2-1, with 8 bases that match TRBD1. J was trimmed by 5 bases and V by 6 bases; bases with no gene match: 12. The length of the CDR3 is 16 residues. Germline values: CDR1 SEHNR, CDR2 FQNEAQ (reference sequence). The CDR3 DNA reads TGTGCCAGCAGACAGGGGGTAGGCGGGGCAGACAATGAGCAGTTCTTC. Translated, it gives CASRQGVGGADNEQFF.

This clone was picked up many times. The chain is built from TRBV6-1 and TRBJ2-5; D unclear. V dropped 6 bases and J dropped 2 bases, with 13 bases sitting between them. CDR3 length equals 14 residues. Germline loops: CDR1 MNHNS, CDR2 SASEGT. CDR3 protein: CASSESLVQETQYF. CDR3 coding DNA: TGTGCCAGCAGCGAAAGTCTAGTTCAAGAGACCCAGTACTTC.

On this clone: The junction shows a germline mismatch at one end, possibly a read error. This rearrangement joins TRBV10-2 to TRBJ1-3; D not certain. The CDR3 totals 15 residues. CDR1 is WSHSY and CDR2 is SAAADI in the germline V gene. CDR3 nucleotide sequence: TGCGCCAGCAGACCCACCTCAGGATCTGGAAACGCCATATATTTT. It specifies CASRPTSGSGNAIYF.

This clone was found many times. A read error may produce the germline difference seen at one junction end. This chain links TRBV11-3 with TRBJ1-6, with D tentatively TRBD1 (5 bases). The CDR3 spans 18 residues. The germline CDR1 and CDR2 sequences are SGHNT and YENEEA. CDR3 coding DNA: TGTGCCAGCAGCATAGAGGGACTCCTGAGCTCCTATAATTCACCCCTCCACTTT. It codes for CASSIEGLLSSYNSPLHF.

This clone has at least ten counts. The chain has TRBV7-3 and TRBJ1-2; 11 bases align to TRBD1. The germline CDR1 and CDR2 sequences are SGHTA and FQGTGA. The CDR3 totals 15 residues. V lost 5 bases to trimming and J lost 7 bases; unmatched junction nucleotides: 9. CDR3 sequence (DNA): TGTGCCAGCAGCCCTCGGACAGGGGGCGATTTTGGCTACACCTTC. It is translated as CASSPRTGGDFGYTF.

This clone was observed at least ten times. The chain combines TRBV7-3 with TRBJ2-7; D possibly corresponds to TRBD2 (6 bases). CDR1 is SGHTA, CDR2 FQGTGA, per germline. The CDR3 has 13 residues. Deletions cut 5 bases from V and 3 bases from J, with 11 bases between. CDR3 protein: CASSPRGGYEQYF. CDR3 coding DNA: TGTGCCAGCAGCCCCCGGGGAGGCTACGAGCAGTACTTC.

This clone was seen many times. The chain links TRBV7-3 to TRBJ2-7; D is perhaps TRBD1 (6 bases). This CDR3 is built from 14 residues. V was trimmed by 3 bases and J by 3 bases, leaving 12 bases between them. Germline V gene data show CDR1 as SGHTA and CDR2 as FQGTGA. This chain's CDR3 is CASSLTGTSYEQYF. The CDR3, as DNA: TGTGCCAGCAGCTTGACAGGTACCAGCTACGAGCAGTACTTC.

This clone occurred many times. The CDR3 sequence: CASSLAAGGYGYTF. Here the CDR3 DNA reads TGTGCCAGCAGCTTAGCCGCAGGGGGCTATGGCTACACCTTC. The V call is TRBV7-6, the J call TRBJ1-2; 7 bases are a match to TRBD1. This CDR3 region has 14 residues. V trimming: 0 bases; J trimming: 4 bases; junction bases outside the gene matches: 2. The germline CDR1 and CDR2 sequences are SGHVS and FNYEAQ.

This clone was picked up many times. This sequence joins TRBV9 and TRBJ1-6, with 8 bases that match TRBD1. Germline V gene data show CDR1 as SGDLS and CDR2 as YYNGEE. The CDR3 totals 16 residues. V lost 4 bases to trimming and J lost 7 bases; unmatched junction nucleotides: 10. CDR3 bases: TGTGCCAGCAGCCCTGGAGCAGGGGGCGGGAATTCACCCCTCCACTTT. It codes for CASSPGAGGGNSPLHF.

This clone was seen repeatedly, ten times or more. The chain recombines TRBV2 with TRBJ1-2, with D unresolved. V gave up 7 bases and J gave up 8 bases, with 14 bases separating them. Germline values: CDR1 SNHLY, CDR2 FYNNEI. The length of the CDR3 is 12 residues. The CDR3 here is CASIPERQGYTF. The CDR3 DNA sequence: TGTGCCAGCATCCCCGAGAGGCAGGGCTACACCTTC.

This clone occurred many times. The V gene is TRBV9, the J gene TRBJ1-3; D is ambiguous. This CDR3 is 16 amino acids long. CDR1 and CDR2 (germline): SGDLS, YYNGEE. The V gene lost 0 bases and the J gene lost 0 bases, with 10 bases spanning the gap. The CDR3 DNA reads as TGTGCCAGCAGCGTAGGGCAGGCCAGCTCTGGAAACACCATATATTTT. Its protein is CASSVGQASSGNTIYF. Variable domain in full (rest from reference TRBV9 and TRBJ1-3): DSGVTQTPKHLITATGQRVTLRCSPRSGDLSVYWYQQSLDQGLQFLIQYYNGEERAKGNILERFSAQQFPDLHSELNLSSLELGDSALYFCASSVGQASSGNTIYFGEGSWLTVV.

This clone was recorded many times. The rearrangement joins TRBV12-5 to TRBJ2-2; D call uncertain. This CDR3 has 15 amino acids. Per the germline V gene, CDR1 is LGHNT and CDR2 is FRNRAP. V lost 3 bases and J 4 bases, leaving 12 bases between the germline ends. In DNA form, the CDR3 reads TGTGCTAGTGGTTTTTCTCGGTTCGGCACCGGGGAGCTGTTTTTT. Translation gives CASGFSRFGTGELFF.